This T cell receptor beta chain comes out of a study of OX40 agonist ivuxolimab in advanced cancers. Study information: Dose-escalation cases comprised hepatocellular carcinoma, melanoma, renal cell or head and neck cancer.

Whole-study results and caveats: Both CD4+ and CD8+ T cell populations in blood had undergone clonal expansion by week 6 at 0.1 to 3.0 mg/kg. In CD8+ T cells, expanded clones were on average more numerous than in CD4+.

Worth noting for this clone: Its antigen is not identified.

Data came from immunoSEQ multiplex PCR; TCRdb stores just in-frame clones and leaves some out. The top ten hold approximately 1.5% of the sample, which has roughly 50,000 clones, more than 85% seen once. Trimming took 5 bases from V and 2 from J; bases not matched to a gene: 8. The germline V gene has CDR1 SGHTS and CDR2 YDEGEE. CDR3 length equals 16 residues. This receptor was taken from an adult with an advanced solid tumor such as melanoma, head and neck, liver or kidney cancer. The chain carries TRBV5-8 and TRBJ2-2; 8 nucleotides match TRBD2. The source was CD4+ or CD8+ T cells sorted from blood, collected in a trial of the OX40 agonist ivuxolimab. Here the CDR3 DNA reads TGTGCCAGCAGACCACAAGGGACTAGAAACACCGGGGAGCTGTTTTTT. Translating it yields CASRPQGTRNTGELFF.